This T cell receptor beta chain was retrieved from a study of blood T cell repertoires in COVID-19. Study at large: PBMCs, B-cell-depleted T cells, or T cells provided the cDNA or gDNA that made up the material.

As originally analysed: Nucleated cell counts were estimated from reference gene primer amplification. Here immunoSEQ multiplex PCR was the method, and the copy in TCRdb shows in-frame clones only, minus some. D and trimming come from the DNA, and the V and J calls and clone size come from that table. The sample lists roughly 200,000 clones; around 90% were seen once. Participant-given clinical history determined each cohort assignment. The CDR3 extends over 18 amino acids. V lost 3 bases to trimming and J lost 3 bases; unmatched junction nucleotides: 15. The germline V gene encodes CDR1 LGHDT and CDR2 YNNKEL (reference sequence).

This chain uses TRBV3-1 (or the pseudogene TRBV3-2) with TRBJ2-3, with 7 nucleotides matching TRBD2. Material: PBMCs or T cells enriched from blood (not recorded which). The sequence derives from a man under 40 in a cohort exposed to, infected with or recovered from COVID-19 (not recorded which). DNA for the CDR3: TGTGCCAGCAGCCAGGGAGGGAAGGCCCCCGTGGGTACAGATACGCAGTATTTT. Protein sequence: CASSQGGKAPVGTDTQYF.